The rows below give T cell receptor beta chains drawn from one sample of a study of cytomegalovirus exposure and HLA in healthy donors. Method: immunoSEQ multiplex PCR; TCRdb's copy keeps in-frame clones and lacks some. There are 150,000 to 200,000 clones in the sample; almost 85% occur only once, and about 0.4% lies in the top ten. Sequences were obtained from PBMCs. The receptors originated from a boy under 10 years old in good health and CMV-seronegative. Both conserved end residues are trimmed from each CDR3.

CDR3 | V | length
ASSLDPAGVETQY | TRBV11-2 | 13
AIGSTGTGGNEQF | TRBV10-3 | 13
ASRSGSLQETQY | TRBV5-1 | 12
ASWDRSREGAF | TRBV6-6 | 11
ASSPGYSYNEQF | TRBV7-9 | 12
ASSGGGDGYT | TRBV5-4 | 10
ASSLAEVAGAYEQY | TRBV5-1 | 14
ASSLGDRSGNTIY | TRBV28 | 13
ASSILIGDSYEQY | TRBV19 | 13
ASSPTWLAANEQF | TRBV28 | 13
ASRTASNTEAF | TRBV25-1 | 11
ASSLGGSSYNEQF | TRBV27 | 13
AGLLDYGYT | TRBV7-9 | 9
ASSHPEGLAGTDTQY | TRBV5-1 | 15
AISGGSPQETQY | TRBV10-3 | 12
ASSMTYRGGIHEQY | TRBV19 | 14